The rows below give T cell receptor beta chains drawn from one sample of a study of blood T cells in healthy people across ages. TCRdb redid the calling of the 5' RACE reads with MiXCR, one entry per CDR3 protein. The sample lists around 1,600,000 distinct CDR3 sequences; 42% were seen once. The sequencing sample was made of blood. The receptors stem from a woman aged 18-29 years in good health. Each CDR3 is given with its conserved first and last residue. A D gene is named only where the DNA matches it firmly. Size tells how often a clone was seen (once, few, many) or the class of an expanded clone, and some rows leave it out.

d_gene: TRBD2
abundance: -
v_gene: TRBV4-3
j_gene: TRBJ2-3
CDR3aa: CASSQTSGGPTVTSTDTQYF
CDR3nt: TGCGCCAGCAGCCAAACGAGCGGGGGGCCCACCGTTACTAGCACAGATACGCAGTATTTT

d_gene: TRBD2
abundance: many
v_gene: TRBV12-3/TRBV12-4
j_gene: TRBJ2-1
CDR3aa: CASSPPGTSGGYLNEQFF
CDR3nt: TGTGCCAGCAGTCCACCCGGGACTAGCGGGGGTTATCTCAATGAGCAGTTCTTC

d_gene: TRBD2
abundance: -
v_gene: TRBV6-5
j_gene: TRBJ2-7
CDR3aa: CASSYGPGTSGPYEQYF
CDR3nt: TGTGCCAGCAGTTACGGCCCTGGGACTAGCGGGCCCTACGAGCAGTACTTC

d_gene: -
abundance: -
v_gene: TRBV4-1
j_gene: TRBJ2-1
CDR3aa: CASSQDAVGYEQFF
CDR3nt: TGCGCCAGCAGCCAAGATGCCGTGGGTTATGAGCAGTTCTTC

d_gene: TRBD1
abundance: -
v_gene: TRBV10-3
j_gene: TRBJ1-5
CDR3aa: CAISESDRGVGPQHF
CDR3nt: TGTGCCATCAGTGAGTCGGACAGGGGAGTCGGGCCCCAGCATTTT

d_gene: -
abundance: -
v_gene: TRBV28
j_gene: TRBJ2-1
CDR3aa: CASTIYSSYNEQFF
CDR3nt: TGTGCCAGCACCATATACAGCTCCTACAATGAGCAGTTCTTC

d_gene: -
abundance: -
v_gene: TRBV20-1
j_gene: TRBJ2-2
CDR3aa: CSASWLGAGELFF
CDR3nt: TGCAGTGCTAGTTGGTTGGGGGCCGGGGAGCTGTTTTTT

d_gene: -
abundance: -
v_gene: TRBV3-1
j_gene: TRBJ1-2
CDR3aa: CASSPSGTQDYTF
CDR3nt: TGTGCCAGCAGTCCTTCCGGGACTCAGGACTACACCTTC

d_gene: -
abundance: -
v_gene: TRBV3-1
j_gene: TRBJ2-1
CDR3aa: CASSQGVWSSYNEQFF
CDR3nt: TGTGCCAGCAGCCAAGGGGTCTGGAGCTCCTACAATGAGCAGTTCTTC

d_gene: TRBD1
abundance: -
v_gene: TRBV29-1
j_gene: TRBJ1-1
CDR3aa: CSVGRGPSGTEAFF
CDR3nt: TGCAGCGTTGGCAGGGGGCCCTCAGGCACTGAAGCTTTCTTT

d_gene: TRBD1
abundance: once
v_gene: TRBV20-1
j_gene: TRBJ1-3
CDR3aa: CSAKKWDRGLSGNTIYF
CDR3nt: TGCAGTGCTAAGAAGTGGGACAGGGGCCTCTCTGGAAACACCATATATTTT

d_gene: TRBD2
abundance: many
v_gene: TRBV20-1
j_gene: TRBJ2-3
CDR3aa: CSARLSGETDTQYF
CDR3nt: TGCAGTGCTAGATTGAGCGGGGAGACAGATACGCAGTATTTT

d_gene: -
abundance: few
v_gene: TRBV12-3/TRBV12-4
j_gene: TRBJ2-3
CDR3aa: CASSFTPWGTDTQYF
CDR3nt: TGTGCCAGCAGTTTTACCCCTTGGGGCACAGATACGCAGTATTTT

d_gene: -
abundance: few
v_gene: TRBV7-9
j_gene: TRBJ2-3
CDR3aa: CASSLAVLEPDTQYF
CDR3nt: TGTGCCAGCAGCTTAGCTGTTTTAGAGCCAGATACGCAGTATTTT

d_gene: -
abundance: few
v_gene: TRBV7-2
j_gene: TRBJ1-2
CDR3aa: CASSLWDNSGTGYGYTF
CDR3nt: TGTGCCAGCAGCTTATGGGACAATTCCGGGACGGGATATGGCTACACCTTC

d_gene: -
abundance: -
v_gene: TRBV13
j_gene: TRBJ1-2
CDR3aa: CASSITFWGYTF
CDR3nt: TGTGCCAGCAGCATCACCTTTTGGGGCTACACCTTC

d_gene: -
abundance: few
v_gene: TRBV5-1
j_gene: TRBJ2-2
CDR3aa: CASSTQGINTGELFF
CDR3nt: TGCGCCAGCAGTACACAGGGAATCAACACCGGGGAGCTGTTTTTT